This section outlines one T cell receptor beta chain sequence together with its context. The CDR3 length is 16 residues. V lost 0 bases, J lost 0 bases, and 11 bases lay in between. Germline V lookup: CDR1 SGDLS, CDR2 YYNGEE. The source of the sample is a study of T cells in Graves' hyperthyroidism and ophthalmopathy. Amplified TCR beta CDR3 regions came from RNA transcripts. HTBI primers drove first-round RT-PCR of the TCR CDR3. TCRdb independently ran MiXCR on the multiplex PCR reads; one entry per CDR3 protein. The sample holds roughly 250,000 distinct CDR3 sequences, about 17% seen once. Ophthalmopathy patients showed a Clinical Activity Score of at least 3, NOSPECS grade of at least 4 and duration under 3 months.

The chain uses TRBV9 and TRBJ2-3, with a possible D match to TRBD1 (5 bases). This receptor was identified in a woman between 18 and 29 years old with Graves' ophthalmopathy. The sequenced sample consisted of blood. The CDR3 loop reads CASSVGGGSSTDTQYF. The CDR3 bases are TGTGCCAGCAGCGTAGGGGGCGGATCTAGCACAGATACGCAGTATTTT.